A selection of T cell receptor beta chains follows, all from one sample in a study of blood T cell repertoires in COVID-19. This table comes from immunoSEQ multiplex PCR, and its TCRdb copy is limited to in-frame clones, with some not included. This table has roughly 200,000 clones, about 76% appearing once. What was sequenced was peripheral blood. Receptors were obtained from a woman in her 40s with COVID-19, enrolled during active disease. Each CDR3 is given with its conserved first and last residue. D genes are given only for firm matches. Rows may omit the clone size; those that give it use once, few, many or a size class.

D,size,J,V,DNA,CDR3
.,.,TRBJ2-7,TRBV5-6,TGTGCCAGCAGCTTGTTGGGTAGCGGCTACGAGCAGTACTTC,CASSLLGSGYEQYF
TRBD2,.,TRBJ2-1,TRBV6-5,TGTGCCAGCAGTTCGGGACTAGCGGGAGAGAATGAGCAGTTCTTC,CASSSGLAGENEQFF
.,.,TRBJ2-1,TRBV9,TGTGCCAGCAGTCCATTCGGAGGGGTTGACAAGGAGCAGTTCTTC,CASSPFGGVDKEQFF
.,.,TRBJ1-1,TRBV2,TGTGCCAGCAGTGTCCAGGGCGTGAACACTGAAGCTTTCTTT,CASSVQGVNTEAFF
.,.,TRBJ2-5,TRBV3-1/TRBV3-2,TGTGCCAGCAGCCAACCTAGTTTGGGTCAAGAGACCCAGTACTTC,CASSQPSLGQETQYF
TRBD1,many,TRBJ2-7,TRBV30,TGTGCCTGGCTAGAGGACAGGGGATACGAGCAGTACTTC,CAWLEDRGYEQYF
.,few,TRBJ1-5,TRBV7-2,TGTGCCAGCAGCTCGACAGCCATCAATCAGCCCCAGCATTTT,CASSSTAINQPQHF
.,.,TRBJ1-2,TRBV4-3,TGCGCCAGCAGCCCAAAGGCGGGGTATGGCTACACCTTC,CASSPKAGYGYTF
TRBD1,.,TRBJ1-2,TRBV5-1,TGCGCCAGCAGTGCGGGCAGGGGGCTTGTCTATGGCTACACCTTC,CASSAGRGLVYGYTF
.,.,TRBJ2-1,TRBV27,TGTGCCAGCAGTTTAAGTCCGACGGGGAACAATGAGCAGTTCTTC,CASSLSPTGNNEQFF
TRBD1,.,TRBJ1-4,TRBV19,TGTGCCAGTAGTCCGGGGGACAGAAAAGAAAAACTGTTTTTT,CASSPGDRKEKLFF
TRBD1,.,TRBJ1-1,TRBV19,TGTGCCAGTAGTGACAGGGGTAGGTTGAGCACTGAAGCTTTCTTT,CASSDRGRLSTEAFF
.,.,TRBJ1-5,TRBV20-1,TGCAGTGCTAGTGGCGGTGAGGCAGGGCTGGGCAATCAGCCCCAGCATTTT,CSASGGEAGLGNQPQHF
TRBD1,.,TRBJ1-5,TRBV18,TGTGCCAGCTCACGCGGGACAGCCACCAATCAGCCCCAGCATTTT,CASSRGTATNQPQHF
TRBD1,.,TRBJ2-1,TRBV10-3,TGTGCCATCAGTAGAACAGGGGAAGTTTCCAATGAGCAGTTCTTC,CAISRTGEVSNEQFF
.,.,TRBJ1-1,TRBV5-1,TGCGCCAGCAGCGAAGACGGGGTACACGAAGCTTTCTTT,CASSEDGVHEAFF
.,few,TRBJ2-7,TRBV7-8,TGTGCCAGCAGCATTGACCTCCGGGACGAGCAGTACTTC,CASSIDLRDEQYF
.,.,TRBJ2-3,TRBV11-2,TGTGCCAGCAGCTTAGCTCTCTACAGCACAGATACGCAGTATTTT,CASSLALYSTDTQYF
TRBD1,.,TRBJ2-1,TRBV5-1,TGCGCCAGCAGCGCGGGACAGGGAGGGACGGAGCAGTTCTTC,CASSAGQGGTEQFF
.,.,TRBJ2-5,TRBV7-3,TGTGCCAGCAGCCTTGCGAAAGGGGGGGCCGGGACCCAGTACTTC,CASSLAKGGAGTQYF
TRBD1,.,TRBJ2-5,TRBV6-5,TGTGCCAGCAATCATCAGGGGGTAAATCAAGAGACCCAGTACTTC,CASNHQGVNQETQYF
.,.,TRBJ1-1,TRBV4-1,TGCGCCAGCAGCCAAGGCACGGGGAGGGACACTGAAGCTTTCTTT,CASSQGTGRDTEAFF
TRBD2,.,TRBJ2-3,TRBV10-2,TGCGCCAGCAGACGGACTAGCGGGCGCACAGATACGCAGTATTTT,CASRRTSGRTDTQYF
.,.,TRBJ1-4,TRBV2,TGTGCCAGCAGTGAAATAGCCCTACAACTGTTTTTT,CASSEIALQLFF
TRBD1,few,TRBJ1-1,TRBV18,TGTGCCAGCTCACCCGGGACAGGTCTCACTGAAGCTTTCTTT,CASSPGTGLTEAFF
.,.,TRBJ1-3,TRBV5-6,TGTGCCAGCAGGAGGACAGCTGGAAACACCATATATTTT,CASRRTAGNTIYF
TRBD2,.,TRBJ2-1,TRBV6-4,TGTGCCAGCAGTGACGGACTAGCGGGGAATGAGCAGTTCTTC,CASSDGLAGNEQFF
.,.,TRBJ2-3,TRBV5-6,TGTGCTTCAGGGTTAGCAGATACGCAGTATTTT,CASGLADTQYF
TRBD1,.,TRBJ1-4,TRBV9,TGTGCCAGCAGCGTATCGGGACAGGAAAAACTGTTTTTT,CASSVSGQEKLFF
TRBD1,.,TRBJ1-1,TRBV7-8,TGTGCCAGCAGCTTACCCGGGACAGGGGGCACTGAAGCTTTCTTT,CASSLPGTGGTEAFF
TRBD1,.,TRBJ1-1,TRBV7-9,TGTGCCAGCAGCCCCGACGGGACAGCGAACACTGAAGCTTTCTTT,CASSPDGTANTEAFF
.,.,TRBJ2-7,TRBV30,TGTGCCTCCACAGGGAGCTCCTACGAGCAGTACTTC,CASTGSSYEQYF
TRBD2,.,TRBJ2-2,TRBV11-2,TGTGCCAGCAGCTTACTAGCGGGAGAGGGCGGGGAGCTGTTTTTT,CASSLLAGEGGELFF
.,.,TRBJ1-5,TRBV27,TGTGCCAGCAGTCCCGGACAGTATAGCAATCAGCCCCAGCATTTT,CASSPGQYSNQPQHF
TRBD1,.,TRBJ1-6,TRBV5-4,TGTGCCAGCAGTTCTGACAGGGGCGGTTCACCCCTCCACTTT,CASSSDRGGSPLHF
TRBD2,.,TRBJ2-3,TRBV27,TGTGCCAGCAGTTCCCCTCTAGCGGGAGGGAATTGGGGTACGCAGTATTTT,CASSSPLAGGNWGTQYF
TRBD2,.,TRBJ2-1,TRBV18,TGTGCCAGCTCACCACGCGCGGGAGATTTTGACAATGAGCAGTTCTTC,CASSPRAGDFDNEQFF
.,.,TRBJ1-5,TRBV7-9,TGTGCCAGCAGCTTAGCCGGACAGCTCAATCAGCCCCAGCATTTT,CASSLAGQLNQPQHF
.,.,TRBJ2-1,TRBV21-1,TGTGCCAGAGGGACAGGGAACAATGAGCAGTTCTTC,CARGTGNNEQFF
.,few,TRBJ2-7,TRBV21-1,TGTGCCAGCAGCATACCTCACCGGACTCTCGAGCAGTACTTC,CASSIPHRTLEQYF
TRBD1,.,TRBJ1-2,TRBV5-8,TGTGCCAGCAGCTTGAAGGGACAGAATGGCTACACCTTC,CASSLKGQNGYTF
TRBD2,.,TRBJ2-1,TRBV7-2,TGTGCCAGCAGCGAAGGACTAGCGGGAGTCGCTGAGCAGTTCTTC,CASSEGLAGVAEQFF
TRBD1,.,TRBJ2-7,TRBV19,TGTGCCAGTAGTATCAAGGGACAGGCCGCCTACGAGCAGTACTTC,CASSIKGQAAYEQYF
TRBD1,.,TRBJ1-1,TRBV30,TGTGCCTGGGGGCGACAGGGTGGGACTGAAGCTTTCTTT,CAWGRQGGTEAFF
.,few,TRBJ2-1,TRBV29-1,TGCAGCGTTGTAGGAGGGCAGGGGGTCGCTGAGCAGTTCTTC,CSVVGGQGVAEQFF
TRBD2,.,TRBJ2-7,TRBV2,TGTGCCAGCAGGGGACTAGCGTTCCCCTACGAGCAGTACTTC,CASRGLAFPYEQYF
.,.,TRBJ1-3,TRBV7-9,TGTGCCAGCAGCCAAACGGGGATTCGGAGAAACACCATATATTTT,CASSQTGIRRNTIYF
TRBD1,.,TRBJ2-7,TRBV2,TGTGCCAGCAGTGTCGCCCTGGGACAGGGACTGAGGGAGCAGTACTTC,CASSVALGQGLREQYF
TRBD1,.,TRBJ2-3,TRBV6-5,TGTGCCAGCAACTTGCAACAGGGGTTCACAGATACGCAGTATTTT,CASNLQQGFTDTQYF
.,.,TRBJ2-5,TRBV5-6,TGTGCCAGCGGGCGGGCGAGGGAGACCCAGTACTTC,CASGRARETQYF
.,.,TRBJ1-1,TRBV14,TGTGCCAGCAGCCAAGAACAAGTCGCTGAAGCTTTCTTT,CASSQEQVAEAFF
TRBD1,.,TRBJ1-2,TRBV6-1,TGTGCCAGCAGTGAAACCAGGGGACAGGTCTCTAACTATGGCTACACCTTC,CASSETRGQVSNYGYTF
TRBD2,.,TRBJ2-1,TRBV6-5,TGTGCCAGCAGAACGACTAGCCTCCTCTACAATGAGCAGTTCTTC,CASRTTSLLYNEQFF
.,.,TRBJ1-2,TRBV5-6,TGTGCCAGCAGCGCGGGAGCGTCTAACTATGGCTACACCTTC,CASSAGASNYGYTF
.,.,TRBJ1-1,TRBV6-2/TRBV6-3,TGTGCCAGCAGTTACTCCTTCGGGGGTCACACTGAAGCTTTCTTT,CASSYSFGGHTEAFF
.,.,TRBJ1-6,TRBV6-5,TGTGCCAGCAGTTACTCCGAGAGGGGAGGCGATTCACCCCTCCACTTT,CASSYSERGGDSPLHF
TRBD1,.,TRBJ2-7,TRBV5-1,TGCGCCAGCAGCTCGACAGGGACCTACGAGCAGTACTTC,CASSSTGTYEQYF